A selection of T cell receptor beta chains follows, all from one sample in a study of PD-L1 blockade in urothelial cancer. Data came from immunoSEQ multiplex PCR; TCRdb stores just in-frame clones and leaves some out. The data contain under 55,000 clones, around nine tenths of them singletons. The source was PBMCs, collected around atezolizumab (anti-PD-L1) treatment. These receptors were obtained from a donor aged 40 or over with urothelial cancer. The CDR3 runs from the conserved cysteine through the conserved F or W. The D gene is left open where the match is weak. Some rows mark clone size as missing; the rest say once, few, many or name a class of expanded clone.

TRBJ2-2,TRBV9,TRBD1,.,CASSVSGTVFPGELFF,TGTGCCAGCAGCGTCTCGGGGACAGTTTTCCCCGGGGAGCTGTTTTTT
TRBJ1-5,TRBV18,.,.,CASSPGSQPQHF,TGTGCCAGCTCACCAGGTAGTCAGCCCCAGCATTTT
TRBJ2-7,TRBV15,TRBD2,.,CATSSSQGLTGEQYF,TGTGCCACCAGCAGTTCCCAGGGACTAACGGGCGAGCAGTACTTC
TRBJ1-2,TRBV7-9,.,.,CASSPRGRPNNYGYTF,TGTGCCAGCAGCCCGCGGGGGCGGCCGAATAACTATGGCTACACCTTC
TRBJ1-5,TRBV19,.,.,CASSIDRGGSNQPQHF,TGTGCCAGTAGTATAGATCGGGGGGGGAGCAATCAGCCCCAGCATTTT
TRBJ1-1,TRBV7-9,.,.,CASSLAGGVAFF,TGTGCCAGCAGCTTAGCTGGTGGAGTGGCTTTCTTT
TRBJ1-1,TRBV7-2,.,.,CASSPGINTEAFF,TGTGCCAGCAGCCCGGGGATAAACACTGAAGCTTTCTTT
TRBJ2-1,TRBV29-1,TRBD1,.,CSVEGQGNEQFF,TGCAGCGTTGAAGGACAGGGAAATGAGCAGTTCTTC
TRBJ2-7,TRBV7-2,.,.,CASSAARYEQYF,TGTGCCAGCAGCGCGGCTAGGTACGAGCAGTACTTC
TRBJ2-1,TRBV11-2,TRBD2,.,CASSLGGTRSYNEQFF,TGTGCCAGCAGCTTAGGTGGGACTAGATCCTACAATGAGCAGTTCTTC
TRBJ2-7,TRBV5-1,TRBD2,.,CASSFGLAGAHGEQYF,TGCGCCAGCAGCTTTGGACTAGCGGGGGCCCACGGCGAGCAGTACTTC
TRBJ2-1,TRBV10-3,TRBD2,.,CAHAGGEPGNEQFF,TGTGCCCATGCGGGGGGGGAGCCAGGCAATGAGCAGTTCTTC
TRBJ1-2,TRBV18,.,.,CASSPPAGGYGYTF,TGTGCCAGCTCACCACCCGCCGGGGGCTATGGCTACACCTTC
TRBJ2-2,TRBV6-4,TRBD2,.,CANPLAGCTGELFF,TGTGCCAACCCCTTAGCGGGATGCACCGGGGAGCTGTTTTTT
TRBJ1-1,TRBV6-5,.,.,CASSYSRNMNTEAFF,TGTGCCAGCAGTTATTCGCGGAATATGAACACTGAAGCTTTCTTT
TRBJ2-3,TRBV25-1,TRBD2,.,CASSEWGSGRSTDTQYF,TGTGCCAGCAGTGAATGGGGTAGCGGGCGCAGCACAGATACGCAGTATTTT
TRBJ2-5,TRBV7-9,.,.,CASSTRGQETQYF,TGTGCCAGCAGCACCCGGGGGCAAGAGACCCAGTACTTC
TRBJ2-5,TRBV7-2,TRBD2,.,CASSSGTSGRGPETQYF,TGTGCCAGCAGCTCGGGGACTAGCGGGAGGGGCCCAGAGACCCAGTACTTC
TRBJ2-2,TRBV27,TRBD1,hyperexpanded,CASSLSDRDTGELFF,TGTGCCAGCAGTTTGTCGGACAGGGACACCGGGGAGCTGTTTTTT
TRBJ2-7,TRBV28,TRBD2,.,CASSWGLAGAYEQYF,TGTGCCAGCAGTTGGGGACTAGCGGGAGCCTACGAGCAGTACTTC
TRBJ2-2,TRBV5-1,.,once,CASSLAANTGELFF,TGCGCCAGCAGCTTGGCCGCGAACACCGGGGAGCTGTTTTTT
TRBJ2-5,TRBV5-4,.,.,CASSLYGKETQYF,TGTGCCAGCAGCTTGTACGGGAAAGAGACCCAGTACTTC
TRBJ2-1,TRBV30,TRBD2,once,CAWSANTGLAGANEQFF,TGTGCCTGGAGTGCCAACACGGGACTAGCGGGAGCTAATGAGCAGTTCTTC
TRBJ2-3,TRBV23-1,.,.,CASSQVVDTQYF,TGCGCCAGCAGCCAGGTAGTAGATACGCAGTATTTT
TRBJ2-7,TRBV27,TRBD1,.,CASSSPQGGHYEQYF,TGTGCCAGCAGTTCGCCACAGGGGGGCCACTACGAGCAGTACTTC
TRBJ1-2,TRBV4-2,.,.,CASSHGQGGGYGYTF,TGTGCCAGCAGCCACGGGCAAGGGGGTGGCTATGGCTACACCTTC
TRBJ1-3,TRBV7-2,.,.,CASSLRDQSGNTIYF,TGTGCCAGCAGCCTGCGGGACCAATCTGGAAACACCATATATTTT
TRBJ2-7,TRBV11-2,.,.,CASSPSLAEGGRQYF,TGTGCCAGCAGCCCTAGTCTAGCGGAGGGGGGGAGGCAGTACTTC
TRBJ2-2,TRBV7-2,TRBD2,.,CAGKGGDTGELFF,TGTGCCGGGAAGGGAGGGGACACCGGGGAGCTGTTTTTT
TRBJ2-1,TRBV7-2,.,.,CASSLTQFSGQFF,TGTGCCAGCAGCTTAACCCAATTTAGCGGGCAGTTCTTC
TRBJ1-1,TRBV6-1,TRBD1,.,CASRPGQWNTEAFF,TGTGCCAGCAGGCCGGGACAGTGGAACACTGAAGCTTTCTTT
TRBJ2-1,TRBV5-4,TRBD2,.,CASSSGLAGADEQFF,TGTGCCAGCAGCTCCGGACTAGCGGGAGCGGATGAGCAGTTCTTC
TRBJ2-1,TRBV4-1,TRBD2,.,CASSQEAGLAGNNEQFF,TGCGCCAGCAGCCAGGAGGCCGGACTAGCGGGCAACAATGAGCAGTTCTTC
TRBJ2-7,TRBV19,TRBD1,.,CASSIVPGQGLAEQYF,TGTGCCAGTAGTATAGTCCCCGGACAGGGGCTGGCCGAGCAGTACTTC
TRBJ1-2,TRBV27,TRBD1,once,CASRLHQGAGYGYTF,TGTGCCAGCAGGCTACACCAGGGGGCCGGCTATGGCTACACCTTC
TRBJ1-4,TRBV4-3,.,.,CASSPSFPTNEKLFF,TGCGCCAGCAGCCCCTCTTTCCCAACTAATGAAAAACTGTTTTTT
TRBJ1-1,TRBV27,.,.,CASSPHLRVEAFF,TGTGCCAGCAGTCCCCACCTCCGGGTCGAAGCTTTCTTT
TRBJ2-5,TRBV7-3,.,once,CASSSSAGAQEAQYF,TGTGCCAGCAGCTCTTCGGCTGGGGCCCAAGAGGCCCAGTACTTC
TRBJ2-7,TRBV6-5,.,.,CASSSDSPSRYEQYF,TGTGCCAGCAGCTCGGACTCCCCCTCTCGGTACGAGCAGTACTTC
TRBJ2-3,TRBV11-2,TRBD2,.,CASSLVLPSGRGGTDTQYF,TGTGCCAGCAGCTTAGTTTTGCCTAGCGGGAGGGGGGGCACAGATACGCAGTATTTT
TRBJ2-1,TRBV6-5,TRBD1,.,CASSYDRGNEQFF,TGTGCCAGCAGTTACGACAGGGGTAATGAGCAGTTCTTC
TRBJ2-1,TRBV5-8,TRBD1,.,CASSLGDRGNEQFF,TGTGCCAGCAGCTTGGGAGACAGGGGCAATGAGCAGTTCTTC
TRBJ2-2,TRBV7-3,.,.,CASSPGTGELFF,TGTGCCAGCAGCCCCGGCACCGGGGAGCTGTTTTTT
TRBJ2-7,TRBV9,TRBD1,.,CASSATGLEPEQYF,TGTGCCAGCAGCGCGACAGGGCTGGAGCCTGAGCAGTACTTC
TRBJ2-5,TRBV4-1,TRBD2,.,CASKGWGGGHQETQYF,TGCGCCAGCAAGGGGTGGGGGGGAGGGCATCAAGAGACCCAGTACTTC
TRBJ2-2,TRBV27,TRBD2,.,CASRPSGRGTGELFF,TGTGCCAGCCGCCCTAGCGGGAGGGGCACCGGGGAGCTGTTTTTT
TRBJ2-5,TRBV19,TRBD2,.,CASSTPSGRVEETQYF,TGTGCCAGTAGTACCCCTAGCGGGAGGGTGGAAGAGACCCAGTACTTC
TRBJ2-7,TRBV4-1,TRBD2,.,CASSQVFSGTSYEQYF,TGCGCCAGCAGCCAAGTGTTTAGCGGGACCTCCTACGAGCAGTACTTC
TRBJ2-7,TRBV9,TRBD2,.,CASSARAGGEIYEQYF,TGTGCCAGCAGCGCTAGAGCGGGAGGGGAAATCTACGAGCAGTACTTC
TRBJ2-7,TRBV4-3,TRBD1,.,CASSQEGDRYEQYF,TGCGCCAGCAGCCAAGAGGGGGACAGATACGAGCAGTACTTC
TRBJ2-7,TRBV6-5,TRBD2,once,CASSNGGYEQYF,TGTGCCAGCAGCAACGGGGGGTACGAGCAGTACTTC
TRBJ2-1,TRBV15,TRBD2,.,CATSRGLAGGPRGEQFF,TGTGCCACCAGCAGGGGACTAGCGGGAGGACCACGGGGTGAGCAGTTCTTC
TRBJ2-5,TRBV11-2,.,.,CASSGGEGRGTQYF,TGTGCCAGCAGCGGGGGGGAGGGCAGGGGGACCCAGTACTTC
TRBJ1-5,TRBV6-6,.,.,CASSYSQAGNNQPQHF,TGTGCCAGCAGTTACTCGCAGGCAGGGAACAATCAGCCCCAGCATTTT
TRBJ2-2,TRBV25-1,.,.,CASSVGLLGELFF,TGTGCCAGCAGTGTGGGACTTCTCGGGGAGCTGTTTTTT
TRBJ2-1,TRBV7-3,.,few,CASSPQGAAYNEQFF,TGTGCCAGCAGCCCACAGGGTGCAGCCTACAATGAGCAGTTCTTC
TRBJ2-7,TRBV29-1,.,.,CSVEGVRTYEQYF,TGCAGCGTTGAGGGTGTCAGGACCTACGAGCAGTACTTC